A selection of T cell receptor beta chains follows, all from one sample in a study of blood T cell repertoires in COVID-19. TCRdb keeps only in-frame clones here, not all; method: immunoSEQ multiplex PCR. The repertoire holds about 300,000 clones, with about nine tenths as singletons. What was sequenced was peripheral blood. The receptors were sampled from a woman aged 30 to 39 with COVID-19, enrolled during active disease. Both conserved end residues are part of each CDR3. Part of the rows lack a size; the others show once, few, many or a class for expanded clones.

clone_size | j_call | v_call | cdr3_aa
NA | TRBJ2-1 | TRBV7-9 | CASTFGGAKDNEQFF
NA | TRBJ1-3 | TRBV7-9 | CASSFNNVGNTIYF
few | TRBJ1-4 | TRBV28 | CASRRGGNEKLFF
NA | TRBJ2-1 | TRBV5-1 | CASSGGSYNEQFF
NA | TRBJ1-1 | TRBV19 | CASSSGSKAFF
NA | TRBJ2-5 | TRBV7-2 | CASIPDSAQETQYF
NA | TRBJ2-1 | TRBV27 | CASSSPRGGPSYNEQFF
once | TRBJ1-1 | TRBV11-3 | CASSHPTDAGDTEAFF
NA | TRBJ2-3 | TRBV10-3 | CAISSRTGSTTDTQYF
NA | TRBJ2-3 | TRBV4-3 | CASSQDLVAGGVPDTQYF
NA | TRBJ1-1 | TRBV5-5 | CASSILERGSMNTEAFF
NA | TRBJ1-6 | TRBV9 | CASSVDRGLNSPLHF
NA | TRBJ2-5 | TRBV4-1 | CASSQGEGVGETQYF
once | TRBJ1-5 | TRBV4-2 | CASSQAGVGNQPQHF
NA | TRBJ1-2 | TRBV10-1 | CASTSGTGNGYTF
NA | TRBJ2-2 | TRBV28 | CASSLYQRGHTGELFF
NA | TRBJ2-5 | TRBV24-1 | CATSPSGGTETQYF
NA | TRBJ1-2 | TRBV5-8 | CASSLFRNGYTF
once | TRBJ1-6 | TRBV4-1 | CASSPVLGGNSPLHF
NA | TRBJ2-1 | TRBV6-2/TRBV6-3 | CASSSGTSGKNEQFF
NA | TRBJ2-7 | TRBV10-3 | CAISVLAGTPYEQYF
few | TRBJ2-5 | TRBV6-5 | CASSRQPGQTQYF
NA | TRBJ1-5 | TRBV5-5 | CASSPHPEGAVNQPQHF
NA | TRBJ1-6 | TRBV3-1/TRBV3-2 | CASRLGLFGGPLHF
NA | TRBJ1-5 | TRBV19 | CASSMGVNSNQPQHF
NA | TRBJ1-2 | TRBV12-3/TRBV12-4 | CASSLGLNYGYTF
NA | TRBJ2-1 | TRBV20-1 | CSASTRGGSSYNEQFF
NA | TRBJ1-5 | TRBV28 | CASSLQQGVSNQPQHF
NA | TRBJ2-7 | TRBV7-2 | CASSLGFSGTAGGRYEQYF
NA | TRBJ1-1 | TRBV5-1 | CASSLAGTNTEAFF
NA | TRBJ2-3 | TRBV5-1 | CASSFIRLAGATDTQYF
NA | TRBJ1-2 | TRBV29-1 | CSTWREGARYGYTF
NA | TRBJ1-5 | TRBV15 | CATSRAEGSPGNQPQHF
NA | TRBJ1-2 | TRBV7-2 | CASSLAQGAGYGYTF
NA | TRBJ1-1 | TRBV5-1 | CASSLSAGMMNTEAFF
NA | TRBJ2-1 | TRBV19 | CASARKAGTGIYNEQFF
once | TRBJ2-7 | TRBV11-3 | CASSTRGRDGVPREQYF
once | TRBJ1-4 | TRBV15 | CATSRKGQGRGYEKLFF
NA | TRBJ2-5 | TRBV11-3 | CASSKRGEETQYF
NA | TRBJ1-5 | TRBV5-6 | CASSYWTGGGNQPQHF
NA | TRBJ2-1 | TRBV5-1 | CASSLALTEQFF